This entry features one T cell receptor (beta chain) sequence. Its antigen remains unknown. Of the isolated RNA, all was reverse transcribed, and so the sequenced material was expressed TCRB transcripts. Here immunoSEQ multiplex PCR was the method, and the copy in TCRdb shows in-frame clones only, minus some. The data show 250,000 to 350,000 clones, over 12% seen once. By way of CD45RO/CCR7/CD25/CD127/CD95/CD27, the CD4+ regulatory, stem cell-like memory, central memory and naive cells were sorted. The source of the sample is a study of beta chain features in type 1 diabetes. Across the whole study: What patients shared with healthy donors was a similar profile of age, gender and cell yields.

J gave up 1 base and V 3 bases, and 2 bases lay outside the gene matches. Germline V gene lookup returns CDR1 SGHNT and CDR2 YYREEE (reference sequence). This CDR3 is built from 15 residues. Study results and limitations: Type 1 diabetes patients had TCRB CDR3s that were shorter (moderately but significantly so) in all four CD4+ subsets. A potential influence of HLA type upon TCRB rearrangement remained unresolved herein.

The chain carries TRBV5-4 and TRBJ2-5; 11 positions agree with TRBD2. Sequences were obtained from naive CD4+ T cells from blood. This receptor was taken from a man between 18 and 35 years old with type 1 diabetes. This CDR3 is CASSSTSGSQETQYF. The CDR3 bases are TGTGCCAGCAGCTCTACTAGCGGGAGCCAAGAGACCCAGTACTTC.